Described below is a single T cell receptor (beta chain) sequence and its context. Using immunoSEQ multiplex PCR, the repertoire was profiled, and TCRdb retains in-frame clones only, with some absent. Here the sample spans some 2.1 million clones, approximately 95% being singletons. Germline CDR1 is MNHEY and CDR2 is SMNVEV (reference sequence). This CDR3 comprises 14 residues. The V gene lost 6 bases and the J gene lost 2 bases, with 13 bases spanning the gap. This record belongs to a study of shared clonotypes between healthy human individuals. The source is a man younger than 35 in good health. The sequencing sample was made of naive CD4+ T cells sorted from blood. As for subset: CD45RA+ positively selected. J is TRBJ1-2 and V is TRBV27; D is unresolved. CDR3 nucleotide sequence: TGTGCCAGCAGATCTCTCGGGAGAAACTATGGCTACACCTTC. This encodes CASRSLGRNYGYTF.